Each of the 16 T cell receptor beta chains below was sequenced from the same sample in a study of T cells in Graves' hyperthyroidism and ophthalmopathy. The CDR3 regions of TCR beta were amplified from RNA transcripts. RT-PCR in the first round (using the HTBI primer set) targeted the TCR CDR3. TCRdb reprocessed the multiplex PCR reads with MiXCR, giving one entry per CDR3 protein. The table records some 210,000 distinct CDR3 sequences, about a sixth of them present only once. Sequencing was carried out using blood. Source of these receptors: a man over 45 with Graves' hyperthyroidism.

This clonotype has just a few counts. A much larger clonotype is one base distant, so this may be a read error. The chain joins TRBV2 to TRBJ1-1; a weak D match, TRBD1 (6 bases). Per the germline V gene, CDR1 is SNHLY and CDR2 is FYNNEI. V was trimmed by 8 bases and J by 6 bases, leaving 19 bases between them. This CDR3 is built from 14 residues. In DNA, the CDR3 is TGTGCCAGCGGTGTACACAGGGAGGAGGCTGAAGCTTTCTTT. Protein product: CASGVHREEAEAFF.

This clonotype was observed many times. V gene TRBV24-1 combines with J gene TRBJ1-2, with D possibly matching TRBD1 (5 bases). The germline V and J ends were trimmed by 2 bases and 2 bases, with 11 bases remaining between them. The germline V gene has CDR1 KGHDR and CDR2 SFDVKD. CDR3 length: 15 amino acids. CDR3 loop: CATSDSGRGNYGYTF. CDR3 bases: TGTGCCACCAGTGATTCAGGGAGGGGAAACTATGGCTACACCTTC.

The sample holds a few counts of this clonotype. This chain links TRBV28 with TRBJ2-3, with 7 bases aligning to TRBD2. V lost 8 bases and J lost 2; bases outside the gene matches: 10. Germline assignment: CDR1 MDHEN and CDR2 SYDVKM. CDR3 size: 15 residues. Written as DNA, the CDR3 is TGTGCCAGCTATGTCGCTAGCGGACACACAGATACGCAGTATTTT. Its translation is CASYVASGHTDTQYF.

This clonotype has more than one count but fewer than ten. The J gene is TRBJ1-5, the V gene TRBV15, with a weak D call TRBD1 (6 bases). Germline lookup yields CDR1 LNHNV and CDR2 YYDKDF (reference sequence). This CDR3 is 14 amino acids long. V lost 3 bases and J lost 7, with 13 bases in between. As DNA, the CDR3 is TGTGCCACCAGCAGGGATCAGGGGTCACAGCCCCAGCATTTT. It translates to CATSRDQGSQPQHF.

A few counts support this clonotype. J is TRBJ2-5 and V is TRBV11-3, with D possibly matching TRBD2 (6 bases). Germline V gives CDR1 SGHNT, CDR2 YENEEA. The CDR3 length is 13 residues. Trimming stripped 7 bases from V and 3 bases from J, with 12 bases between. Here the CDR3 DNA reads TGTGCCAGCACCCCACGGGGGAAAGAGACCCAGTACTTC. Translated, it gives CASTPRGKETQYF.

This clonotype is a singleton in its sample. V and J are TRBV28 and TRBJ1-2; D gene uncertain. V lost 6 bases and J 1 base, leaving 9 bases between the germline ends. This CDR3 region has 13 residues. Germline assignment: CDR1 MDHEN and CDR2 SYDVKM. In nucleotides, the CDR3 is TGTGCCAGCAGAGTACATCATAACTATGGCTACACCTTC. Residues: CASRVHHNYGYTF.

This clonotype appeared a few times. The chain carries TRBV20-1 and TRBJ1-2, with D maybe TRBD1 (6 bases). V dropped 6 bases and J dropped 1 base, with 18 bases sitting between them. The CDR3 contains 15 residues. The V gene's germline CDR1 is DFQATT and CDR2 SNEGSKA (reference sequence). CDR3: CSAPRAGQLNYGYTF. The CDR3 DNA follows: TGCAGTGCCCCAAGGGCGGGACAACTTAACTATGGCTACACCTTC.

This chain uses TRBV20-1 with TRBJ2-2; unclear D gene. This CDR3 has 11 amino acids. CDR1 DFQATT and CDR2 SNEGSKA come from the germline V gene (reference sequence). Between the trimmed V and J ends, which lost 3 bases and 6 bases, there was a span of 5 bases. DNA of the CDR3: TGCAGTGCTAGTACGGCCGGGGAGCTGTTTTTT. It yields the protein CSASTAGELFF.

This clonotype was counted ten times or more. The chain is built from TRBV24-1 and TRBJ2-3; TRBD2 agrees at 9 bases. The CDR3 covers 15 residues. Germline V CDR1 and CDR2: KGHDR, SFDVKD. Germline trimming cut 5 bases from V and 0 bases from J; bases unmatched to any gene: 2. The CDR3 coding sequence is TGTGCCACCAGTGTTACTAGCGGGAGCACAGATACGCAGTATTTT. Its translation is CATSVTSGSTDTQYF.

This clonotype was observed at least ten times. J is TRBJ2-7 and V is TRBV11-2; tentative D call: TRBD1 (6 bases). The CDR3 contains 15 residues. The ends were cut back, 3 bases at V and 1 base at J, with 13 bases in the middle. Germline V gives CDR1 SGHAT, CDR2 FQNNGV. Here the CDR3 reads CASSFRDMSSYEQYF. The CDR3 DNA is TGTGCCAGCAGCTTCCGGGACATGAGTTCCTACGAGCAGTACTTC. The complete variable domain, with remaining parts taken from reference TRBV11-2 and TRBJ2-7, reads EAGVAQSPRYKIIEKRQSVAFWCNPISGHATLYWYQQILGQGPKLLIQFQNNGVVDDSQLPKDRFSAERLKGVDSTLKIQPAKLEDSAVYLCASSFRDMSSYEQYFGPGTRLTVT.

This chain connects TRBV24-1 to TRBJ2-3; the D gene could be TRBD1 or TRBD2 (5 bases each). Per the germline V gene, CDR1 is KGHDR and CDR2 is SFDVKD. The CDR3 consists of 15 residues. The germline V and J ends were trimmed by 4 bases and 5 bases, with 15 bases remaining between them. CDR3 in DNA: TGTGCCACCAGTGACGGTCAGGGACGAGAAGATACGCAGTATTTT. Amino acids: CATSDGQGREDTQYF.

This clonotype was detected ten times or more. This chain joins TRBV5-1 and TRBJ2-1; 13 nucleotides align to TRBD2. The CDR3 covers 16 residues. The germline V gene has CDR1 SGHRS and CDR2 YFSETQ. With V trimmed by 4 bases and J by 9 bases, 10 bases remained unmatched. The CDR3 DNA follows: TGCGCCAGCAGCCCAGGACTAGCGGGAGTTGTCCGTGAGCAGTTCTTC. This gives the protein CASSPGLAGVVREQFF.

The chain employs TRBV24-1 and TRBJ2-1, with no clear D. V was shortened by 1 base and J by 5 bases, with 5 bases between the two germline ends. The CDR3 contains 13 residues. The germline gives CDR1 KGHDR, CDR2 SFDVKD. CDR3 loop: CATSDFGDNEQFF. The CDR3 nucleotides are TGTGCCACCAGTGATTTTGGGGACAATGAGCAGTTCTTC.

This clonotype was recorded at least ten times. The J gene is TRBJ1-2, the V gene TRBV10-3; TRBD1 is a possible D gene (5 bases). Trimming took 2 bases from V and 4 from J, leaving 14 bases between them. The CDR3 has 15 residues. Germline V gene lookup returns CDR1 ENHRY and CDR2 SYGVKD. As DNA, the CDR3 is TGTGCCATCAGTGAGCGGGAAGGGGAGGCCTATGGCTACACCTTC. Translated, it gives CAISEREGEAYGYTF.

At least ten counts were recorded for this clonotype. V gene TRBV27 combines with J gene TRBJ1-1, with 8 bases aligning to TRBD1. There are 15 residues in the CDR3. V lost 5 bases to trimming and J lost 1 base; unmatched junction nucleotides: 6. Germline assignment: CDR1 MNHEY and CDR2 SMNVEV (reference sequence). The CDR3: CASSPGGEGNTEAFF. CDR3 nucleotide sequence: TGTGCCAGCAGTCCAGGGGGCGAGGGGAACACTGAAGCTTTCTTT.

This clonotype has ten or more counts. The chain employs TRBV11-2 and TRBJ2-7, with 7 bases lining up with TRBD2. The CDR3 totals 15 residues. Germline V gene sequence: CDR1 SGHAT, CDR2 FQNNGV. V shed 0 bases and J 6 bases; nucleotides not matched to a gene: 8. The CDR3 loop reads CASSLDDGEGVEQYF. In nucleotides, the CDR3 is TGTGCCAGCAGCTTAGACGACGGGGAGGGTGTCGAGCAGTACTTC.